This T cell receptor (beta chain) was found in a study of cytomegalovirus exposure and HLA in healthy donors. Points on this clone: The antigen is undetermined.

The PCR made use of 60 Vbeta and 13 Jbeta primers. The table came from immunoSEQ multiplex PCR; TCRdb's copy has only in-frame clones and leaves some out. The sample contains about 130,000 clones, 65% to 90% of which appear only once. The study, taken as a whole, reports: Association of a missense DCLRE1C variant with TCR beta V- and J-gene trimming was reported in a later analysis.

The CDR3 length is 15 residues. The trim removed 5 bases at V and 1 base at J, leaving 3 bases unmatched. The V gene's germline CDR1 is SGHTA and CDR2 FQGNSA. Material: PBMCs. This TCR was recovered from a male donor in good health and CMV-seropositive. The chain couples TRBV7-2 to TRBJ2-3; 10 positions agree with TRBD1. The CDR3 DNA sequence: TGTGCCAGCAGCCGGGGGACAGGGGGCACAGATACGCAGTATTTT. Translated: CASSRGTGGTDTQYF.